The rows below give T cell receptor beta chains drawn from one sample of a study of control samples from healthy donors and cancer patients. Data came from immunoSEQ multiplex PCR; TCRdb stores just in-frame clones and leaves some out. The sample comprises around 64,000 clones, more than 70% of which are singletons, and less than 6.5% rests with the top ten. Sequenced input: PBMCs. All receptors come from a man aged 55 to 69 with colorectal cancer. Each CDR3 is given with its conserved first and last residue. A D gene is named only where the DNA matches it firmly. Size tells how often a clone was seen (once, few, many) or the class of an expanded clone, and some rows leave it out.

j_call clone_size v_call d_call cdr3_nt cdr3_aa
TRBJ2-4 . TRBV4-1 . TGCGCCAGCAGCCAAAACCTAGCTACCCAAAACATTCAGTACTTC CASSQNLATQNIQYF
TRBJ2-6 . TRBV6-2/TRBV6-3 TRBD1 TGTGCCAGCAGTTACAATCTGAGACAGGGGGGCTCTGGGGCCAACGTCCTGACTTTC CASSYNLRQGGSGANVLTF
TRBJ1-2 . TRBV2 . TGTGCCAGCAGTGAAAACAGCCGGAGGGAGGGCTACACCTTC CASSENSRREGYTF
TRBJ1-1 . TRBV4-3 TRBD1 TGCGCCAGCAGCCAAGACACCAGGGGGCAAGACACTGAAGCTTTCTTT CASSQDTRGQDTEAFF
TRBJ2-1 . TRBV5-1 . TGCGCCAGCAGCTTTAGTCCCTACAATGAGCAGTTCTTC CASSFSPYNEQFF
TRBJ2-3 few TRBV7-3 TRBD2 TGTGCCAGCAGCTTAGGGCAGGGAGGGTTCGGTACGCAGTATTTT CASSLGQGGFGTQYF
TRBJ2-5 . TRBV7-9 . TGTGCCAGCAGCTTAGCGGGGGGCGGGTCAGAGACCCAGTACTTC CASSLAGGGSETQYF
TRBJ1-4 . TRBV7-2 TRBD1 TGTGCCAGCAGCCGGGACAGGAATGAAAAACTGTTTTTT CASSRDRNEKLFF
TRBJ2-5 . TRBV5-1 TRBD2 TGCGCCAGCAGCTTGGTAATAGCGGGACCACAAGAGACCCAGTACTTC CASSLVIAGPQETQYF
TRBJ2-3 . TRBV18 . TGTGCCAGCTCACCAGGGGCAGGGCGAAACACAGATACGCAGTATTTT CASSPGAGRNTDTQYF
TRBJ2-1 . TRBV18 . TGTGCCAGCTCGGCAGGGTATCACAATGAGCAGTTCTTC CASSAGYHNEQFF
TRBJ2-5 . TRBV9 . TGTGCCAGCAGCGTAGAAGGGGGGGTACTTTCTCGAGAGACCCAGTACTTC CASSVEGGVLSRETQYF
TRBJ2-6 . TRBV19 . TGTGCCAGTACCCTGGTAGGGACTGGGGCCAACGTCCTGACTTTC CASTLVGTGANVLTF
TRBJ1-4 once TRBV2 TRBD1 TGTGCCAGCAGTGAACGGGACAGGGGGCTTGCGGGTGAAAAACTGTTTTTT CASSERDRGLAGEKLFF
TRBJ2-2 . TRBV5-1 . TGCGCCAGCAGCTTGGGTTATCCGAACACCGGGGAGCTGTTTTTT CASSLGYPNTGELFF
TRBJ2-2 . TRBV14 . TGTGCCAGCAGTCTAATGCGCGGGGAGCTGTTTTTT CASSLMRGELFF
TRBJ2-5 once TRBV4-1 . TGCGCCAGCAGCCAAGGGACTTACCAAGAGACCCAGTACTTC CASSQGTYQETQYF
TRBJ2-5 . TRBV5-4 TRBD2 TGTGCCAGCAAGGTAGATGCGGGGGGGCTGGAGACCCAGTACTTC CASKVDAGGLETQYF
TRBJ2-7 . TRBV5-1 . TGCGCCAGCAGCTTGTTAGGGGGTTTCTCCTACGAGCAGTACTTC CASSLLGGFSYEQYF
TRBJ2-1 . TRBV5-5 . TGTGCCAGCGGAGGTAAGGTCCTCTCCTACAATGAGCAGTTCTTC CASGGKVLSYNEQFF
TRBJ2-1 . TRBV11-2 TRBD2 TGTGCCAGCAGATTCGGACTAGCGGGGGACTACAATGAGCAGTTCTTC CASRFGLAGDYNEQFF
TRBJ2-7 medium-sized TRBV14 TRBD1 TGTGCCAGCAGCCACGGGACAGAACTCTCCTACGAGCAGTACTTC CASSHGTELSYEQYF
TRBJ2-6 once TRBV30 . TGTGCCTGGAGCCGTGGAGGGTCTGGGGCCAACGTCCTGACTTTC CAWSRGGSGANVLTF
TRBJ2-1 . TRBV30 TRBD2 TGTGCCTGGAGTGTACTGGGTAGCGGGGCCTACAATGAGCAGTTCTTC CAWSVLGSGAYNEQFF
TRBJ2-7 . TRBV7-2 . TGTGCCAGCAGCTTAACGGCGGGCCTCAGCTCCTACGAGCAGTACTTC CASSLTAGLSSYEQYF
TRBJ1-1 . TRBV15 TRBD1 TGTGCCACCCGACAGGGAATGAACACTGAAGCTTTCTTT CATRQGMNTEAFF
TRBJ2-7 . TRBV2 . TGTGCCAGCAGACTCCGGGCAACCTACGAGCAGTACTTC CASRLRATYEQYF